The entry below gives a single T cell receptor beta chain sequence along with its context. The entry originates in a study of neoadjuvant anti-PD-1 for oral cavity cancer. The data were produced by immunoSEQ multiplex PCR, yet TCRdb's version contains in-frame clones alone and is incomplete. The sample consists of around 20,000 clones, roughly 72% of them appearing once. Trimming removed 2 bases from V and 3 bases from J, with 8 bases in between. The germline V gene has CDR1 MNHEY and CDR2 SMNVEV (reference sequence). The CDR3 runs 14 residues. This TCR was recovered from a person between 40 and 85 years old with oral cavity squamous cell carcinoma. The sample consisted of PBMCs, taken before nivolumab (anti-PD-1) treatment. J is TRBJ1-5 and V is TRBV27, with TRBD1 as a possible D gene (6 bases). The CDR3 here is CASSLGGLNQPQHF. The CDR3 DNA follows: TGTGCCAGCAGTTTAGGGGGGCTCAATCAGCCCCAGCATTTT.